What follows are 27 T cell receptor beta chains derived from one specimen sequenced in a study of T cell responses to AZD1222 COVID-19 vaccine. Here immunoSEQ multiplex PCR was the method, and the copy in TCRdb shows in-frame clones only, minus some. The sample has nearly 95,000 clones, approximately 90% seen once. The sample in question was peripheral blood, obtained 28 days after the second AZD1222 dose. All receptors come from an adult who received the AZD1222 COVID-19 vaccine.

The rearrangement uses TRBV12-1 and TRBJ2-1; the table calls TRBD1, which could not be checked here. TRBV12-1 is a known pseudogene. The CDR3 loop spans 15 amino acids. CDR3 sequence: CASSPSARGQNEQFF. Written as DNA, the CDR3 is TGTGCCAGCAGCCCATCGGCCAGGGGGCAAAATGAGCAGTTCTTC.

This clone was recorded once. The chain carries TRBV10-2 and TRBJ1-2; D gene unclear. Germline V gene sequence: CDR1 WSHSY, CDR2 SAAADI. There are 17 residues in the CDR3. V lost 5 bases, J lost 6 bases, and 25 bases lay in between. DNA of the CDR3: TGCGCCAGCAGTTTTTTAGGTGGGCGGAGAGGCTCACATGGCTACACCTTC. Translated, it gives CASSFLGGRRGSHGYTF.

The chain carries TRBV11-3 and TRBJ2-1; 7 bases map to TRBD1. There are 16 residues in the CDR3. V lost 5 bases to trimming and J lost 2 bases; unmatched junction nucleotides: 9. The germline V gene has CDR1 SGHNT and CDR2 YENEEA. The chain's CDR3 is CASSRTGAEPYNEQFF. CDR3 in DNA: TGTGCCAGCAGCCGAACAGGGGCGGAACCCTACAATGAGCAGTTCTTC.

The chain links TRBV4-3 to TRBJ1-2; 7 bases fit TRBD1. The length of the CDR3 is 16 residues. Germline trimming cut 3 bases from V and 1 base from J; bases unmatched to any gene: 8. CDR1 LGHNA and CDR2 YSLEER come from the germline V gene. CDR3 DNA sequence: TGCGCCAGCAGCCAGGGCACGGGACAGAATAACTATGGCTACACCTTC. It encodes CASSQGTGQNNYGYTF.

This clone showed up just once. The chain uses TRBV10-3 and TRBJ2-1; D gene ambiguous. Trimming removed 10 bases from V and 3 bases from J, with 10 bases in between. The CDR3 length is 12 residues. CDR1 is ENHRY and CDR2 is SYGVKD in the germline V gene. CDR3 DNA sequence: TGTGCCACCGGCGACATCTACAATGAGCAGTTCTTC. This encodes CATGDIYNEQFF.

The rearrangement uses TRBV5-4 and TRBJ2-1, with TRBD2 as a possible D gene (6 bases). CDR1 and CDR2 (germline): SGHNT, YYREEE (reference sequence). The CDR3 runs to 14 residues. V dropped 0 bases and J dropped 8 bases, with 12 bases sitting between them. CDR3 in amino acids: CASSLGASEDEQFF. DNA for the CDR3: TGTGCCAGCAGCTTGGGGGCTAGCGAGGATGAGCAGTTCTTC. The whole variable domain, filled in from reference TRBV5-4 and TRBJ2-1, reads ETGVTQSPTHLIKTRGQQVTLRCSSQSGHNTVSWYQQALGQGPQFIFQYYREEENGRGNFPPRFSGLQFPNYSSELNVNALELDDSALYLCASSLGASEDEQFFGPGTRLTVL.

This clone has only one observation. V usage is TRBV28 and J usage is TRBJ2-3; possible D gene TRBD1, 6 bases. The V gene lost 2 bases and the J gene lost 1 base, with 13 bases spanning the gap. This CDR3 has 16 amino acids. Germline CDR1 is MDHEN and CDR2 is SYDVKM. Here the CDR3 DNA reads TGTGCCAGCAGTTTACTGGGCGGACAGCGCACAGATACGCAGTATTTT. Translation: CASSLLGGQRTDTQYF.

The chain is built from TRBV6-5 and TRBJ2-5; 7 nucleotides line up with TRBD1. V lost 4 bases and J lost 14; bases outside the gene matches: 10. CDR3 length: 12 residues. Germline CDR1 is MNHEY and CDR2 is SVGAGI. Written as DNA, the CDR3 is TGTGCCAGCAGTTCCGAATACAGGGGTCTTTACTTC. Protein: CASSSEYRGLYF.

This sequence joins TRBV6-5 and TRBJ2-7; weak D call: TRBD2 (6 bases). This CDR3 comprises 14 residues. The germline CDR1 and CDR2 sequences are MNHEY and SVGAGI. Trimming removed 8 bases from V and 1 base from J, with 15 bases in between. The CDR3 loop is CASLPLRGSYEQYF. CDR3 DNA: TGTGCCAGCCTCCCCTTACGGGGGTCCTACGAGCAGTACTTC.

With regard to this clone: The junction differs from germline at one of its ends, possibly a read error. V and J are TRBV7-7 and TRBJ1-1; possibly TRBD1 for D (6 bases). The CDR3 has 15 residues. Germline CDR1 and CDR2: SSHAT and FNYEAQ (reference sequence). CDR3 sequence: CASSPIRGGDTEAFF. In DNA form, the CDR3 reads TGTGCTAGCAGCCCTATCAGGGGTGGAGACACTGAAGCTTTCTTT.

The V call is TRBV19, the J call TRBJ1-4, with D possibly matching TRBD1 (6 bases). The CDR3 sequence is 18 residues long. Deletions cut 3 bases from V and 0 bases from J, with 17 bases between. The V gene's germline CDR1 is LNHDA and CDR2 SQIVND (reference sequence). The CDR3 DNA reads TGTGCCAGTAGTATCCCATGGGGGGCAGGGCCAACTAATGAAAAACTGTTTTTT. It codes for CASSIPWGAGPTNEKLFF.

The chain has TRBV30 and TRBJ2-6; D is perhaps TRBD2 (6 bases). The CDR3 length is 17 residues. Germline V gives CDR1 GTSNPN, CDR2 SVGIG (reference sequence). Trimming took 1 base from V and 0 from J, leaving 13 bases between them. CDR3 loop: CAWSGWRVPSGANVLTF. In DNA form, the CDR3 reads TGTGCCTGGAGTGGGTGGAGGGTCCCCTCTGGGGCCAACGTCCTGACTTTC.

This rearrangement joins TRBV12-5 to TRBJ1-1; 11 positions match TRBD1. The J segment lost 4 bases and the V segment lost 4 bases, leaving 14 bases of the junction unmatched. The V gene's germline CDR1 is LGHNT and CDR2 FRNRAP. The CDR3 length is 18 residues. CDR3 in amino acids: CASGSILGQGAPITEAFF. The CDR3 coding sequence is TGTGCTAGTGGTTCTATCTTAGGACAGGGGGCGCCTATCACTGAAGCTTTCTTT.

This clone was observed a single time. The chain links TRBV19 to TRBJ1-5; TRBD1 is a possible D gene (6 bases). The CDR3 contains 16 residues. Germline CDR1 reads LNHDA; CDR2 reads SQIVND (reference sequence). With 4 bases removed from V and 2 bases from J, the gap between germline ends came to 15 bases. The CDR3 protein is CASSTDRYRGNQPQHF. DNA of the CDR3: TGTGCCAGTAGTACCGACCGTTACAGGGGCAATCAGCCCCAGCATTTT. The full variable domain, rest sourced from reference TRBV19 and TRBJ1-5, is DGGITQSPKYLFRKEGQNVTLSCEQNLNHDAMYWYRQDPGQGLRLIYYSQIVNDFQKGDIAEGYSVSREKKESFPLTVTSAQKNPTAFYLCASSTDRYRGNQPQHFGDGTRLSIL.

In its sample, this clone was seen once. The V call is TRBV19, the J call TRBJ2-1; 12 nucleotides align to TRBD2. J was trimmed by 4 bases and V by 6 bases; bases with no gene match: 13. The CDR3 length is 18 residues. In germline, CDR1 is LNHDA, CDR2 SQIVND (reference sequence). The CDR3 nucleotides are TGTGCCAGTAGAAAAGAGCTAGCGGGAGGGGGAAGTTACAATGAGCAGTTCTTC. Translation: CASRKELAGGGSYNEQFF.

The rearrangement links TRBV7-2 to TRBJ2-7; D is ambiguous. V was pared by 0 bases and J by 5 bases, with 8 bases between. The V gene's germline CDR1 is SGHTA and CDR2 FQGNSA. The CDR3 is made up of 13 amino acids. CDR3 in amino acids: CASSLARLNEQYF. The CDR3 DNA reads as TGTGCCAGCAGCTTAGCGAGGCTGAACGAGCAGTACTTC.

The chain employs TRBV19 and TRBJ1-2, with 9 positions matching TRBD1. Germline lookup yields CDR1 LNHDA and CDR2 SQIVND (reference sequence). This CDR3 spans 15 amino acids. The V and J ends lost 7 bases and 3 bases, in that order; junction bases with no gene match: 9. CDR3 protein: CASKGWGDRDYGYTF. CDR3 nucleotide sequence: TGTGCCAGTAAGGGTTGGGGGGACAGGGACTATGGCTACACCTTC.

V is TRBV5-6 and J is TRBJ1-5, with 7 positions matching TRBD1. V dropped 4 bases and J dropped 3; count of bases not matched to a gene: 7. The CDR3 has 15 amino acids. Per the germline V gene, CDR1 is SGHDT and CDR2 is YYEEEE. DNA of the CDR3: TGTGCCAGCAGCGAAATGGGACAGTACAATCAGCCCCAGCATTTT. The encoded protein is CASSEMGQYNQPQHF.

This clone was counted once. The V call is TRBV18, the J call TRBJ2-2; D unclear. The CDR3 is 15 residues long. The V gene's germline CDR1 is KGHSH and CDR2 LQKENI. V was cut by 5 bases and J by 6 bases, with 16 bases left in between. The CDR3 region is CASSSQRTLAGELFF. The CDR3 bases are TGTGCCAGCTCATCCCAGAGAACACTGGCCGGGGAGCTGTTTTTT.

The V and J genes are TRBV3-1 (or the pseudogene TRBV3-2) and TRBJ2-5, with D unclear. The CDR3 is 14 amino acids. V was clipped by 4 bases and J by 9 bases, with 18 bases between them. Germline CDR1 reads LGHDT; CDR2 reads YNNKEL (reference sequence). CDR3 DNA: TGTGCCAGCAGCCGATTATCCGGGCCTACAGCCCAGTACTTC. Residues: CASSRLSGPTAQYF.

J is TRBJ2-7 and V is TRBV19; D is perhaps TRBD1 (5 bases). V was pared by 4 bases and J by 6 bases, with 7 bases between. This CDR3 contains 11 residues. Germline V gene data show CDR1 as LNHDA and CDR2 as SQIVND (reference sequence). CDR3 in DNA: TGTGCCAGTAGTACAGGGTTCGAGCAGTACTTC. This sequence encodes CASSTGFEQYF.

The chain carries TRBV24-1 and TRBJ2-1; 9 bases match TRBD1. The V and J ends lost 4 bases and 7 bases, in that order; junction bases with no gene match: 7. The CDR3 totals 15 residues. Germline assignment: CDR1 KGHDR and CDR2 SFDVKD. CDR3 sequence: CATSERNRGRNEQFF. The CDR3 DNA reads as TGTGCCACCAGTGAGAGAAACAGGGGGCGAAATGAGCAGTTCTTC.

J is TRBJ1-5 and V is TRBV7-2; D may be TRBD1 (5 bases). The CDR3 is 15 residues long. Trimming took off 1 base at V and 6 bases at J, with 13 bases between the two ends. CDR1 SGHTA and CDR2 FQGNSA come from the germline V gene. The chain's CDR3 is CASSLVAGKGQPQHF. CDR3 in DNA: TGTGCCAGCAGCTTAGTTGCAGGGAAGGGTCAGCCCCAGCATTTT.

V usage is TRBV6-5 and J usage is TRBJ2-7, with 8 bases fitting TRBD2. The trim removed 10 bases at V and 2 bases at J, leaving 10 bases unmatched. The CDR3 extends over 14 amino acids. Germline CDR1 and CDR2: MNHEY and SVGAGI. CDR3 nucleotides: TGTGCCACGAAAGTCGGACTAGCCGCCTACGAGCAGTACTTC. Translated: CATKVGLAAYEQYF.

V usage is TRBV14 and J usage is TRBJ2-6; the match to TRBD1 covers 7 bases. V shed 5 bases and J 0 bases; nucleotides not matched to a gene: 7. The CDR3 is 17 amino acids. Germline assignment: CDR1 SGHDN and CDR2 FVKESK. DNA of the CDR3: TGTGCCAGCAGCAAAGGGACAGCTTACTCTGGGGCCAACGTCCTGACTTTC. Residues: CASSKGTAYSGANVLTF.

This clone was seen once. The rearrangement uses TRBV5-1 and TRBJ2-1; 8 nucleotides align to TRBD2. CDR1 and CDR2 (germline): SGHRS, YFSETQ. J lost 0 bases, V lost 2 bases, and 13 bases had no gene match. The CDR3 consists of 19 residues. The CDR3 DNA reads TGCGCCAGCAGCTTTGGGTCCAGCGGGAGCCTCTACTCCTACAATGAGCAGTTCTTC. This gives the protein CASSFGSSGSLYSYNEQFF.

The chain recombines TRBV19 with TRBJ1-2; D not resolved. The germline gives CDR1 LNHDA, CDR2 SQIVND (reference sequence). This CDR3 comprises 10 residues. The V and J ends lost 10 bases and 4 bases respectively, with 7 bases between them. Here the CDR3 reads CATGGYGYTF. For the CDR3, the DNA is TGTGCCACGGGAGGCTATGGCTACACCTTC.